The rows below give T cell receptor beta chains drawn from one sample of a study of shared clonotypes between healthy human individuals. Profiling relied on immunoSEQ multiplex PCR, and the TCRdb table lists in-frame clones only, not all of them. Of 400,000 to 500,000 clones listed, approximately 80% are singletons. The sample comprised PBMCs. Receptors originate from a woman aged 40 to 55 in good health. Some clones in this sample may be carry-over from other donors' samples. CDR3s include the opening cysteine and the closing phenylalanine or tryptophan. D genes are given only for firm matches. Size is stated for part of the rows, as once, few or many counts, or as a class when the clone is expanded.

>TRBV18|TRBD1|NA|TRBJ2-1
CASSPSGTGFNEQFF
TGTGCCAGCTCACCATCCGGGACAGGCTTTAATGAGCAGTTCTTC
>TRBV5-1|NA|NA|TRBJ1-1
CASSRGTEGTEAFF
TGCGCCAGCAGCCGTGGGACGGAAGGCACTGAAGCTTTCTTT
>TRBV7-2|TRBD2|NA|TRBJ2-7
CASSLDSGTYEQYF
TGTGCCAGCAGCTTAGACAGCGGGACGTACGAGCAGTACTTC
>TRBV30|NA|NA|TRBJ2-5
CAWSVLGETQYF
TGTGCCTGGAGTGTACTCGGGGAGACCCAGTACTTC
>TRBV4-1|NA|NA|TRBJ2-2
CASSQRVPNTGELFF
TGCGCCAGCAGCCAACGAGTACCGAACACCGGGGAGCTGTTTTTT
>TRBV21-1|NA|NA|TRBJ1-5
CASSKALCRGPNQPQHF
TGTGCCAGCAGCAAAGCGCTTTGCAGGGGGCCGAATCAGCCCCAGCATTTT
>TRBV4-2|NA|NA|TRBJ2-7
CASSQGPGTYEQYF
TGTGCCAGCAGCCAAGGCCCGGGAACCTACGAGCAGTACTTC
>TRBV10-3|NA|NA|TRBJ1-1
CAISESRQDNTEAFF
TGTGCCATCAGTGAGTCGAGGCAGGATAACACTGAAGCTTTCTTT
>TRBV6-6|NA|NA|TRBJ2-1
CASSPRVEQFF
TGTGCCAGCAGCCCCAGAGTTGAGCAGTTCTTC
>TRBV5-1|TRBD2|few|TRBJ2-3
CASAQRETDTQYF
TGCGCCAGTGCCCAGCGGGAGACAGATACGCAGTATTTT
>TRBV27|NA|many|TRBJ1-2
CASTPFLDSLYGYTF
TGTGCCAGCACTCCCTTCTTGGACAGTCTCTATGGCTACACCTTC
>TRBV7-2|TRBD2|NA|TRBJ2-3
CASSGRVAGYTDTQYF
TGTGCCAGCAGCGGCCGGGTAGCGGGATACACAGATACGCAGTATTTT
>TRBV7-9|NA|NA|TRBJ2-1
CASSLRGKYEQFF
TGTGCCAGCAGCTTGCGGGGCAAATATGAGCAGTTCTTC
>TRBV5-1|TRBD2|once|TRBJ2-1
CASRGLAGYNEQFF
TGCGCCAGCAGGGGACTAGCGGGCTACAATGAGCAGTTCTTC
>TRBV9|TRBD2|once|TRBJ2-3
CASSVGASGGTDTQYF
TGTGCCAGCAGCGTAGGTGCTAGCGGGGGCACAGATACGCAGTATTTT
>TRBV30|NA|NA|TRBJ2-7
CAWSWPGAAYEQYF
TGTGCCTGGAGCTGGCCCGGGGCAGCCTACGAGCAGTACTTC
>TRBV6-1|NA|NA|TRBJ2-3
CASRHLSTDTQYF
TGTGCCAGCAGACACCTGAGCACAGATACGCAGTATTTT
>TRBV6-1|NA|NA|TRBJ1-2
CASSEAGDGYGYTF
TGTGCCAGCAGTGAAGCAGGGGACGGCTATGGCTACACCTTC
>TRBV5-4|TRBD2|NA|TRBJ2-3
CASSLSSGYTDTQYF
TGTGCCAGCAGCTTGTCTAGCGGATACACAGATACGCAGTATTTT
>TRBV7-9|NA|few|TRBJ1-2
CASSFVAASYGYTF
TGTGCCAGCAGCTTTGTCGCAGCTAGCTATGGCTACACCTTC
>TRBV14|TRBD1|NA|TRBJ2-1
CASSQGLWTGVNDEQFF
TGTGCCAGCAGCCAAGGGCTCTGGACAGGGGTTAACGATGAGCAGTTCTTC
>TRBV29-1|TRBD1|NA|TRBJ1-5
CSVVAGGDQPQHF
TGCAGCGTTGTAGCAGGGGGCGATCAGCCCCAGCATTTT